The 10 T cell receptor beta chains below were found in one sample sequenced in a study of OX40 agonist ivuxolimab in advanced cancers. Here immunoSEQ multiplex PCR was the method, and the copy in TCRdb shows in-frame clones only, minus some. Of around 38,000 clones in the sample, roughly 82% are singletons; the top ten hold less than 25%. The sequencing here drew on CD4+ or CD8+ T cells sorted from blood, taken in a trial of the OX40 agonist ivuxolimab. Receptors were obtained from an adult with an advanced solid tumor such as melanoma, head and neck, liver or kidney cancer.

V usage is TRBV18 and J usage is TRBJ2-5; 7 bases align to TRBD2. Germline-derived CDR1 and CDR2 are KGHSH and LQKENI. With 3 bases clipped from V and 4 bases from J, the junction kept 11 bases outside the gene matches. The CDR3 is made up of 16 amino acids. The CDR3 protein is CASSPGLGLSRETQYF. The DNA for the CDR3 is TGTGCCAGCTCACCTGGACTAGGACTTTCGAGAGAGACCCAGTACTTC.

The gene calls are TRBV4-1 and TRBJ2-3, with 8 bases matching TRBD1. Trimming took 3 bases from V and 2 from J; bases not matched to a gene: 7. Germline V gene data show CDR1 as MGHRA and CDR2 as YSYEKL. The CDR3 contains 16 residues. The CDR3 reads CASSQATGASTDTQYF. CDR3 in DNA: TGCGCCAGCAGCCAGGCGACAGGGGCGTCCACAGATACGCAGTATTTT.

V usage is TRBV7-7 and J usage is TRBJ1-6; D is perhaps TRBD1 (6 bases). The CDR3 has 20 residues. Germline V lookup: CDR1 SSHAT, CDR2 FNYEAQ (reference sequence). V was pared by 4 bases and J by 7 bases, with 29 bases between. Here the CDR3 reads CASSSKPPPVTGNTNSPLHF. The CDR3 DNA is TGTGCCAGCAGCTCCAAGCCCCCCCCAGTGACAGGTAACACCAATTCACCCCTCCACTTT.

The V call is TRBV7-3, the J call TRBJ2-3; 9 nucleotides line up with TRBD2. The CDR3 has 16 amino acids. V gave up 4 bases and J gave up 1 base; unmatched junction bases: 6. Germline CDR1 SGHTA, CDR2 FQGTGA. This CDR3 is CASSSQAGGGTDTQYF. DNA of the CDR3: TGTGCCAGCAGCTCCCAAGCGGGGGGCGGCACAGATACGCAGTATTTT. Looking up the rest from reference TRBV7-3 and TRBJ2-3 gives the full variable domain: GAGVSQTPSNKVTEKGKYVELRCDPISGHTALYWYRQSLGQGPEFLIYFQGTGAADDSGLPNDRFFAVRPEGSVSTLKIQRTERGDSAVYLCASSSQAGGGTDTQYFGPGTRLTVL.

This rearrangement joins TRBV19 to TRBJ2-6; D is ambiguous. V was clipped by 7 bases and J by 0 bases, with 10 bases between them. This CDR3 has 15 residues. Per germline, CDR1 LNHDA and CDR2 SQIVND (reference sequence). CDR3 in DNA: TGTGCCAGTAATCCCTCACGCTCTGGGGCCAACGTCCTGACTTTC. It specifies CASNPSRSGANVLTF.

Here the CDR3 DNA reads TGTGCCAGCGAGGGGGACACCTATGGCTACACCTTC. Encoded protein: CASEGDTYGYTF. The V and J genes are TRBV28 and TRBJ1-2; tentative D call: TRBD1 (6 bases). The V gene lost 8 bases and the J gene lost 4 bases, with 11 bases spanning the gap. The CDR3 runs 12 residues. Per germline, CDR1 MDHEN and CDR2 SYDVKM.

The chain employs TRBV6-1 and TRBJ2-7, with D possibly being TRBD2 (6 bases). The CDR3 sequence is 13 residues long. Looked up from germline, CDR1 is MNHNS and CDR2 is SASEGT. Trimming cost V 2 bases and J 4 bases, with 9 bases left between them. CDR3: CASSEYGGYEQYF. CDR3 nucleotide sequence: TGTGCCAGCAGTGAATACGGGGGTTACGAGCAGTACTTC.

CDR3 region: CASSRGTGVTYEQYF. CDR3 in DNA: TGTGCCAGCAGCCGCGGGACAGGGGTAACCTACGAGCAGTACTTC. This rearrangement joins TRBV5-5 to TRBJ2-7; 10 bases are a match to TRBD1. The V segment lost 4 bases and the J segment 2 bases; nucleotides outside the gene matches: 6. This CDR3 spans 15 amino acids. The germline CDR1 and CDR2 sequences are SGHKS and YYEKEE (reference sequence). Full variable domain (remainder filled in from reference TRBV5-5 and TRBJ2-7): DAGVTQSPTHLIKTRGQQVTLRCSPISGHKSVSWYQQVLGQGPQFIFQYYEKEERGRGNFPDRFSARQFPNYSSELNVNALLLGDSALYLCASSRGTGVTYEQYFGPGTRLTVT.

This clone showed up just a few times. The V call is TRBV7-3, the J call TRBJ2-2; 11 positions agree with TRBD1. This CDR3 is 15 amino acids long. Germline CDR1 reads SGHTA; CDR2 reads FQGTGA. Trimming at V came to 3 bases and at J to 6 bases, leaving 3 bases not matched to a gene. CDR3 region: CASSFPGQGAGELFF. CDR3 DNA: TGTGCCAGCAGCTTCCCGGGACAGGGGGCCGGGGAGCTGTTTTTT.

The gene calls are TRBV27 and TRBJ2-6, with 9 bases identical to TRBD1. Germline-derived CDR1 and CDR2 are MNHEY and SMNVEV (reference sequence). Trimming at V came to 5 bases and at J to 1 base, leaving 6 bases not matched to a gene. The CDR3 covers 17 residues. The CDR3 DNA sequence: TGTGCCAGCAGTCCCGGGACAGGGAGGTCTGGGGCCAACGTCCTGACTTTC. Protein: CASSPGTGRSGANVLTF.